This T cell receptor (beta chain) emerged from a study of high-grade serous ovarian cancer treatment subgroups. The overall study: Each sample yielded on average roughly 7,500 unique TCR beta rearrangements from roughly 15,000 reads.

Whole-study findings and limits: Repertoire analysis covered CDR3 alone, not CDR1 or CDR2.

The CDR3 has 12 residues. Germline V gives CDR1 MDHEN, CDR2 SYDVKM. V lost 2 bases to trimming and J lost 3 bases, with 4 bases between them. Libraries were prepared by immunoSEQ multiplex PCR; TCRdb keeps only in-frame clonotypes and omits some of them. The sample lists 10,000 to 15,000 clones, 88% seen once, with under 3.5% in the top ten. Note on this clone: The antigen remains unidentified.

Tumor tissue was taken before any definitive surgery or chemotherapy was given. The gene calls are TRBV28 and TRBJ1-1; D gene ambiguous. This receptor was taken from a human donor with high-grade serous ovarian cancer. Sequenced input: tumor tissue. The CDR3 sequence: CASSLRYTEAFF. CDR3 coding DNA: TGTGCCAGCAGTTTAAGGTACACTGAAGCTTTCTTT.